This T cell receptor (beta chain) was recorded in a study of shared clonotypes between healthy human individuals. Turning to the study itself: A couple of female and a few male donors aged 18 to 49 were enrolled.

V was trimmed by 0 bases and J by 7 bases, leaving 17 bases between them. CDR1 is SGHRS and CDR2 is YFSETQ in the germline V gene. There are 15 residues in the CDR3. Subsets obtained from CD4+ cells comprised CD45RA+ naive and CD45RA-negative memory cells. The table lists this clone with a count of one. The assay was carried out at the deep level. Some clones are missing from TCRdb's copy, which holds only in-frame ones; the method was immunoSEQ multiplex PCR. The data hold roughly 1,100,000 clones, with about 80% observed a single time. This sequence joins TRBV5-1 and TRBJ2-7; D unresolved. The sequencing input was memory CD4+ T cells sorted from blood. Subset in this sample: CD45RA-negative fraction. This sequence was found in a man between 18 and 35 years old in good health. CDR3 nucleotides: TGCGCCAGCAGCTTGGTGGAGCCCTCGGTGGGTGAGCAGTACTTC. It translates to CASSLVEPSVGEQYF.